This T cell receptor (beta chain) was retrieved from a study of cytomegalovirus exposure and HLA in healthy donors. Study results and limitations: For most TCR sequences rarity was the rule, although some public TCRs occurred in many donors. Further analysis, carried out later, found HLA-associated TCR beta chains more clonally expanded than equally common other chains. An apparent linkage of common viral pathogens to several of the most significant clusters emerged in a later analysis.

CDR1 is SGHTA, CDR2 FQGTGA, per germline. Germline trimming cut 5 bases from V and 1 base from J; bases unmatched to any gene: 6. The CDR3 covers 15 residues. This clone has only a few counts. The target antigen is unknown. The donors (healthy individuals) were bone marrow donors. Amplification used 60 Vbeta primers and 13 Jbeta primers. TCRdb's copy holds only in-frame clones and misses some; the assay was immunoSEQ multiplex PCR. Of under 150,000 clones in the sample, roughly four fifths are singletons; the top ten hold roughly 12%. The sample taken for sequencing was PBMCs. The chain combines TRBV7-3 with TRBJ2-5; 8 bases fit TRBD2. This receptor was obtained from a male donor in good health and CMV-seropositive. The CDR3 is CASSPSSGAQETQYF. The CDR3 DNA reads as TGTGCCAGCAGCCCCAGTAGCGGGGCCCAAGAGACCCAGTACTTC.